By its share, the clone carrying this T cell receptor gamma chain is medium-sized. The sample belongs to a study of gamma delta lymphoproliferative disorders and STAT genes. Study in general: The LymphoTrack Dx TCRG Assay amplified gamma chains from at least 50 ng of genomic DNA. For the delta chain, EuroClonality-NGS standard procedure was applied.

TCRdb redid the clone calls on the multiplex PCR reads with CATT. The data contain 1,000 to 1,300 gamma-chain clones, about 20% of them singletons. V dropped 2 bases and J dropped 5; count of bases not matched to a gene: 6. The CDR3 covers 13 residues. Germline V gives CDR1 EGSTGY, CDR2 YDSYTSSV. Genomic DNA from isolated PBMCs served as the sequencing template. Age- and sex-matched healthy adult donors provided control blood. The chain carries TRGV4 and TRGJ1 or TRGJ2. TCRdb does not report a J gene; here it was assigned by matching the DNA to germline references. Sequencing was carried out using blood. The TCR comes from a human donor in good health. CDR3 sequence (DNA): TGTGCCACCTGGGATGCGTTACATTATAAGAAACTCTTT. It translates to CATWDALHYKKLF.